What follows are 27 T cell receptor beta chains derived from one specimen sequenced in a study of shared clonotypes between healthy human individuals (dated by TCRdb to between 2020 and 2021). Library preparation was by the immunoSEQ multiplex PCR assay. Imported from immuneACCESS, the table was reduced by TCRdb to in-frame sequences with V and J called. These copies leave out some clones; in studies compared against another copy, an unresolved V gene accounts for under half, and the cause of the remainder is not known. This sample holds a few million clones; roughly 92% were observed only once. Clones ranked in the top ten supply 0.3% to 0.45% of the sample. The sequencing input was naive CD4+ T cells from PBMCs. The cell subset or site label on this specimen signifies: CD45RA+ positively selected. The receptors come from a man between 18 and 35 years old in good health. Some clones in this sample may be carry-over from other donors' samples.

J is TRBJ2-7 and V is TRBV6-1; no clear D gene. V was pared by 6 bases and J by 4 bases, with 19 bases between. This CDR3 spans 15 amino acids. From germline, CDR1 is MNHNS and CDR2 SASEGT. The CDR3, as DNA: TGTGCCAGCAGAGGATTCCGGGCTCCGACTTACGAGCAGTACTTC. It yields the protein CASRGFRAPTYEQYF.

The chain recombines TRBV11-1 with TRBJ2-3; no reliable D call. The CDR3 spans 15 residues. Germline values: CDR1 SGHAT, CDR2 FQDESV (reference sequence). V dropped 1 base and J dropped 2 bases, with 10 bases sitting between them. The CDR3 is CASSLGLTPTDTQYF. The CDR3 nucleotides read TGTGCCAGCAGCTTAGGCTTGACCCCCACAGATACGCAGTATTTT.

The chain links TRBV27 to TRBJ2-7, with TRBD1 identical over 9 bases. The germline V gene encodes CDR1 MNHEY and CDR2 SMNVEV (reference sequence). This CDR3 has 11 amino acids. V was pared by 6 bases and J by 11 bases, with 5 bases of the junction left unmatched. CDR3 coding DNA: TGTGCCAGCAGCGACAGGGGGAGGGAGTACTTC. Its translation: CASSDRGREYF.

The chain has TRBV2 and TRBJ1-2; no clear D. V lost 7 bases, J lost 7 bases, and 34 bases lay in between. The CDR3 sequence is 19 residues long. Looked up from germline, CDR1 is SNHLY and CDR2 is FYNNEI. The CDR3 reads CASTPPRGSVGLSSRGYTF. The CDR3 DNA follows: TGTGCCAGCACTCCTCCGCGGGGAAGTGTAGGTTTAAGTAGTCGTGGCTACACCTTC.

This sequence joins TRBV10-3 and TRBJ1-1; 9 nucleotides agree with TRBD1. CDR3 length equals 15 residues. Germline V lookup: CDR1 ENHRY, CDR2 SYGVKD. Trimming at V came to 2 bases and at J to 0 bases, leaving 1 base not matched to a gene. Here the CDR3 reads CAISEGQGMNTEAFF. CDR3 in DNA: TGTGCCATCAGTGAGGGACAGGGGATGAACACTGAAGCTTTCTTT.

CDR3 in amino acids: CASSTSEGTGEQYF. The CDR3 nucleotides are TGTGCCAGCAGCACAAGCGAGGGAACCGGCGAGCAGTACTTC. The rearrangement links TRBV7-2 to TRBJ2-7; D is possibly TRBD2 (5 bases). V lost 5 bases, J lost 6 bases, and 17 bases lay in between. This CDR3 is 14 amino acids long. The germline CDR1 and CDR2 sequences are SGHTA and FQGNSA.

The genes are TRBV10-2 and TRBJ1-3; TRBD1 is a possible D gene (5 bases). The germline V and J ends were trimmed by 8 bases and 4 bases, with 30 bases remaining between them. CDR1 and CDR2 (germline): WSHSY, SAAADI. The CDR3 totals 19 residues. As DNA, the CDR3 is TGCGCCAGCGTTGACCTCCGGGACTTCGGAATGCCAGTGGGAAACACCATATATTTT. Protein sequence: CASVDLRDFGMPVGNTIYF.

This clone was recorded once. Other DNA sequences within the sample encode an identical CDR3. The chain uses TRBV5-4 and TRBJ2-3; D call uncertain. In germline, CDR1 is SGHNT, CDR2 YYREEE (reference sequence). Trimming shortened V by 0 bases and J by 3 bases, and 5 bases separated the two germline ends. The length of the CDR3 is 13 residues. CDR3 sequence: CASSLEATDTQYF. DNA for the CDR3: TGTGCCAGCAGCTTGGAGGCGACAGATACGCAGTATTTT.

As to this clone: This CDR3 is also generated by other DNA sequences in the sample. The rearrangement uses TRBV5-1 and TRBJ2-1; D perhaps matches TRBD2 (6 bases). Looked up from germline, CDR1 is SGHRS and CDR2 is YFSETQ. The CDR3 contains 15 residues. Trimming left V 2 bases short and J 0 bases short, with 9 bases between. This chain's CDR3 is CASSLVGSSYNEQFF. The CDR3 coding sequence is TGCGCCAGCAGCTTAGTCGGGAGCTCCTACAATGAGCAGTTCTTC.

The chain employs TRBV18 and TRBJ2-1; D not resolved. This CDR3 contains 15 residues. V lost 4 bases, J lost 8 bases, and 18 bases lay in between. CDR1 and CDR2 (germline): KGHSH, LQKENI. The DNA for the CDR3 is TGTGCCAGCTCACGGCTTGCTCTTAGCAATGATGAGCAGTTCTTC. Translation: CASSRLALSNDEQFF.

V is TRBV7-9 and J is TRBJ1-1; no clear D gene. CDR3 length equals 15 residues. The V gene lost 5 bases and the J gene lost 4 bases, with 17 bases spanning the gap. Germline V lookup: CDR1 SEHNR, CDR2 FQNEAQ (reference sequence). In nucleotides, the CDR3 is TGTGCCAGCAGCCCATCGGGAGTGGCTGGCACTGAAGCTTTCTTT. This encodes CASSPSGVAGTEAFF.

The chain joins TRBV28 to TRBJ2-5; TRBD1 matches 7 bases. The V gene's germline CDR1 is MDHEN and CDR2 SYDVKM. With V trimmed by 2 bases and J by 1 base, 4 bases remained unmatched. This CDR3 has 15 amino acids. CDR3 sequence reads: CASSLVSGGQETQYF. Written as DNA, the CDR3 is TGTGCCAGCAGTTTAGTGTCAGGGGGCCAAGAGACCCAGTACTTC.

CDR3 amino acids: CASSPRGAGNTIYF. The CDR3 nucleotides read TGTGCCAGCAGCCCGAGGGGGGCTGGAAACACCATATATTTT. The J gene is TRBJ1-3, the V gene TRBV9; D perhaps matches TRBD1 (6 bases). V was trimmed by 4 bases and J by 2 bases, leaving 10 bases between them. This CDR3 contains 14 residues. Germline V gene data show CDR1 as SGDLS and CDR2 as YYNGEE.

The chain combines TRBV28 with TRBJ2-3; tentatively, D is TRBD1 or TRBD2 (5 bases each). CDR1 MDHEN and CDR2 SYDVKM come from the germline V gene. CDR3 size: 15 residues. Trimming stripped 6 bases from V and 3 bases from J, with 16 bases between. CDR3 sequence reads: CASSQTWGGTDTQYF. The CDR3 DNA sequence: TGTGCCAGCAGCCAAACCTGGGGCGGGACAGATACGCAGTATTTT.

This chain uses TRBV2 with TRBJ2-1; TRBD2 matches 10 bases. CDR1 is SNHLY and CDR2 is FYNNEI in the germline V gene. The CDR3 length is 16 residues. The ends lost 2 bases at V and 9 bases at J; junction bases unmatched: 10. The CDR3 sequence is CASSERLAGVIREQFF. CDR3 DNA sequence: TGTGCCAGCAGTGAACGGCTAGCGGGAGTAATCCGTGAGCAGTTCTTC.

The gene calls are TRBV5-4 and TRBJ2-3, with unresolved D. Germline-derived CDR1 and CDR2 are SGHNT and YYREEE (reference sequence). V was cut by 3 bases and J by 0 bases, with 8 bases left in between. The CDR3 is 14 amino acids. The CDR3 bases are TGTGCCAGCAGCTCAACTTTCAGCACAGATACGCAGTATTTT. Translating it yields CASSSTFSTDTQYF. Full variable domain (rest looked up from reference TRBV5-4 and TRBJ2-3): ETGVTQSPTHLIKTRGQQVTLRCSSQSGHNTVSWYQQALGQGPQFIFQYYREEENGRGNFPPRFSGLQFPNYSSELNVNALELDDSALYLCASSSTFSTDTQYFGPGTRLTVL.

Remarks on this clone: Other nucleotide sequences from this sample produce the same CDR3. The chain carries TRBV28 and TRBJ1-1; the D is unclear. Trimming left V 5 bases short and J 5 bases short, with 9 bases between. The CDR3 totals 12 residues. The germline gives CDR1 MDHEN, CDR2 SYDVKM. Here the CDR3 DNA reads TGTGCCAGCAGTCCCCCGAGAACTGAAGCTTTCTTT. Encoded protein: CASSPPRTEAFF.

Regarding this clone: Other DNA sequences of this sample code for an identical CDR3. The chain is built from TRBV5-1 and TRBJ2-7, with TRBD2 matching 9 bases. The germline gives CDR1 SGHRS, CDR2 YFSETQ. Losses at the gene ends were 0 bases for V and 6 bases for J; bases not matched to a gene: 7. This CDR3 has 15 amino acids. The CDR3 region is CASSLGLAGVGEQYF. In DNA, the CDR3 is TGCGCCAGCAGCTTGGGATTAGCGGGAGTGGGCGAGCAGTACTTC. Full variable domain (missing parts from reference TRBV5-1 and TRBJ2-7): KAGVTQTPRYLIKTRGQQVTLSCSPISGHRSVSWYQQTPGQGLQFLFEYFSETQRNKGNFPGRFSGRQFSNSRSEMNVSTLELGDSALYLCASSLGLAGVGEQYFGPGTRLTVT.

The chain carries TRBV5-1 and TRBJ1-2, with TRBD1 identical over 8 bases. The CDR3 contains 14 residues. The germline CDR1 and CDR2 sequences are SGHRS and YFSETQ. V lost 3 bases and J lost 7; bases outside the gene matches: 8. DNA of the CDR3: TGCGCCAGCAGCTCCTTACAGGGGGGAACTGGCTACACCTTC. It codes for CASSSLQGGTGYTF.

The chain links TRBV18 to TRBJ2-7; TRBD2 matches at 10 bases. Per the germline V gene, CDR1 is KGHSH and CDR2 is LQKENI. This CDR3 region has 14 residues. J was trimmed by 2 bases and V by 5 bases; bases with no gene match: 3. In DNA, the CDR3 is TGTGCCAGCTCAAGGACTAGCGGCCCCTACGAGCAGTACTTC. It translates to CASSRTSGPYEQYF.

V usage is TRBV7-9 and J usage is TRBJ2-1; possibly TRBD2 for D (6 bases). CDR1 and CDR2 from the germline V gene are SEHNR and FQNEAQ (reference sequence). This CDR3 has 15 residues. V lost 4 bases to trimming and J lost 8 bases, with 18 bases between them. The CDR3 DNA is TGTGCCAGCAGCTCCGCGGGATCCCCAAGCGATGAGCAGTTCTTC. Its translation is CASSSAGSPSDEQFF.

The chain joins TRBV28 to TRBJ1-5; D gene ambiguous. Trimming pared 5 bases from V and 4 bases from J, leaving 12 bases between. The CDR3 is 14 residues long. The germline gives CDR1 MDHEN, CDR2 SYDVKM. This CDR3 is CASSLGLPNQPQHF. DNA for the CDR3: TGTGCCAGCAGTCTCGGACTCCCAAATCAGCCCCAGCATTTT.

Only one count was recorded for this clone. The chain recombines TRBV6-1 with TRBJ1-4; D is uncertain. The CDR3 loop spans 13 amino acids. CDR1 and CDR2 (germline): MNHNS, SASEGT. Between the trimmed V and J ends, which lost 6 bases and 7 bases, there was a span of 12 bases. This CDR3 is CASRTPGGEKLFF. CDR3 DNA: TGTGCCAGCAGGACCCCGGGTGGTGAAAAACTGTTTTTT.

V is TRBV6-6 and J is TRBJ2-7; D gene ambiguous. Germline CDR1 reads MNHNY; CDR2 reads SVGAGI (reference sequence). V lost 2 bases to trimming and J lost 0 bases, with 11 bases between them. The CDR3 contains 15 residues. The CDR3 spells CASSYSPPSSYEQYF. Written as DNA, the CDR3 is TGTGCCAGCAGTTACAGCCCACCCAGCTCCTACGAGCAGTACTTC.

The DNA of the CDR3 is TGTGCCAGCAGCTTGGTAGGTGAGCAGTTCTTC. Translation: CASSLVGEQFF. This rearrangement joins TRBV5-5 to TRBJ2-1; D is uncertain. V lost 0 bases to trimming and J lost 9 bases, with 4 bases between them. Germline V gene data show CDR1 as SGHKS and CDR2 as YYEKEE (reference sequence). The CDR3 runs 11 residues.

The chain links TRBV30 to TRBJ2-5, with D possibly being TRBD1 (5 bases). The CDR3 covers 13 residues. V was cut by 1 base and J by 0 bases, with 6 bases left in between. Germline CDR1 GTSNPN, CDR2 SVGIG (reference sequence). The CDR3 sequence: CAWSGQYQETQYF. Written as DNA, the CDR3 is TGTGCCTGGAGTGGACAGTACCAAGAGACCCAGTACTTC. The whole variable domain, remainder taken from reference TRBV30 and TRBJ2-5, is SQTIHQWPATLVQPVGSPLSLECTVEGTSNPNLYWYRQAAGRGLQLLFYSVGIGQISSEVPQNLSASRPQDRQFILSSKKLLLSDSGFYLCAWSGQYQETQYFGPGTRLLVL.

The J gene is TRBJ2-2, the V gene TRBV28, with TRBD1 identical over 8 bases. This CDR3 contains 16 residues. Germline lookup yields CDR1 MDHEN and CDR2 SYDVKM. Losses at the gene ends were 2 bases for V and 4 bases for J; bases not matched to a gene: 6. In DNA, the CDR3 is TGTGCCAGCAGTTTAGCCCTGCAGGGGGCCACCGGGGAGCTGTTTTTT. This encodes CASSLALQGATGELFF.